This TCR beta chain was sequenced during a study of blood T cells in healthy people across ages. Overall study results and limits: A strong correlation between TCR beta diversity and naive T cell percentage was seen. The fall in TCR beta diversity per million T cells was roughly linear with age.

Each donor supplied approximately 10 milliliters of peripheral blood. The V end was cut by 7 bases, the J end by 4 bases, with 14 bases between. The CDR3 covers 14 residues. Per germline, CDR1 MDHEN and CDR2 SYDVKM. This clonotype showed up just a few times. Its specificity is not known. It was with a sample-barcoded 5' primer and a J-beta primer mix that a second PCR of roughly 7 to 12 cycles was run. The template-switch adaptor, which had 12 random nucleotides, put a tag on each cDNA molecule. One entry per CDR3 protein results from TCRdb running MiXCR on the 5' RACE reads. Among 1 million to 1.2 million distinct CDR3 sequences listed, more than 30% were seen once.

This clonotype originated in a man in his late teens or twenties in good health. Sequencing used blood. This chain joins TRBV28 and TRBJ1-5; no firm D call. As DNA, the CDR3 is TGTGCCAGCACCCTGTGGAGTAGTAATCAGCCCCAGCATTTT. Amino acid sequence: CASTLWSSNQPQHF.